This T cell receptor (beta chain) was captured in a study of technical replicates of blood from a few donors. Germline V gene data show CDR1 as GTSNPN and CDR2 as SVGIG (reference sequence). V lost 3 bases and J lost 5, with 17 bases in between. CDR3 length: 14 amino acids. Generated by immunoSEQ multiplex PCR, the TCRdb table keeps only in-frame clones and is missing some. Of tens of thousands of clones listed, 94% are singletons. The sequenced sample consisted of T cells isolated from PBMCs. This sequence originates from a human donor in good health. This sequence joins TRBV30 and TRBJ2-7; perhaps TRBD2 as D (6 bases). The CDR3 spells CAWRVIGSGNEQYF. The CDR3 nucleotides read TGTGCCTGGAGGGTAATCGGGAGTGGCAACGAGCAGTACTTC.